Below are 8 T cell receptor beta chains sequenced from a single sample in a study of blood T cell repertoires in COVID-19. Profiling relied on immunoSEQ multiplex PCR, and the TCRdb table lists in-frame clones only, not all of them. This table holds around 190,000 clones, roughly 90% found once. Sequenced: peripheral blood. These receptors were taken from a man between 18 and 29 years old with active or convalescent COVID-19.

This chain uses TRBV7-6 with TRBJ2-1; TRBD1 aligns across 8 bases. V shed 3 bases, J shed 0 bases, and the junction held 7 bases outside the gene matches. Per the germline V gene, CDR1 is SGHVS and CDR2 is FNYEAQ. The CDR3 extends over 17 amino acids. The CDR3, as DNA: TGTGCCAGCAGCTTGATCAGACAGGGGACCTCCTACAATGAGCAGTTCTTC. Its translation: CASSLIRQGTSYNEQFF.

This clone was seen a few times. The V and J genes are TRBV5-1 and TRBJ1-2; TRBD1 matches at 8 bases. J lost 3 bases, V lost 1 base, and 8 bases had no gene match. The germline V gene encodes CDR1 SGHRS and CDR2 YFSETQ. The CDR3 is made up of 16 amino acids. The CDR3 protein is CASSLLGTGFDYGYTF. CDR3 DNA: TGCGCCAGCAGCTTGCTAGGGACAGGCTTTGACTATGGCTACACCTTC.

This chain uses TRBV24-1 with TRBJ1-1; D is unclear. The germline gives CDR1 KGHDR, CDR2 SFDVKD. The CDR3 has 17 residues. V gave up 0 bases and J gave up 1 base, with 14 bases separating them. The CDR3 sequence: CATSDLHYRERNTEAFF. CDR3 nucleotides: TGTGCCACCAGTGATTTGCATTACCGGGAGCGGAACACTGAAGCTTTCTTT.

The V and J genes are TRBV11-3 and TRBJ1-4; TRBD1 matches at 9 bases. The trim removed 5 bases at V and 8 bases at J, leaving 21 bases unmatched. CDR3 length: 19 residues. From germline, CDR1 is SGHNT and CDR2 YENEEA. In DNA form, the CDR3 reads TGTGCCAGCAGCCCACGTTCGTGGGACAGGGTAATTTGTGGAGAAAAACTGTTTTTT. The encoded protein is CASSPRSWDRVICGEKLFF.

The chain employs TRBV7-8 and TRBJ1-2; D might be TRBD1 (6 bases). The CDR3 covers 14 residues. V lost 1 base to trimming and J lost 4 bases, with 10 bases between them. Germline V gene sequence: CDR1 SGHVS, CDR2 FQNEAQ. CDR3 loop: CASSLDGQIYGYTF. The CDR3 nucleotides read TGTGCCAGCAGCTTAGACGGACAGATCTATGGCTACACCTTC.

The chain is built from TRBV27 and TRBJ1-1; the D is unclear. V gave up 3 bases and J gave up 4 bases, with 12 bases separating them. The CDR3 is 14 residues long. CDR1 is MNHEY, CDR2 SMNVEV, per germline (reference sequence). As DNA, the CDR3 is TGTGCCAGCAGTTTCCCCCTCCCCGGCACTGAAGCTTTCTTT. Its protein product is CASSFPLPGTEAFF.

The rearrangement uses TRBV11-2 and TRBJ1-2; 7 bases match TRBD1. The CDR3 is 14 residues long. Germline CDR1 SGHAT, CDR2 FQNNGV. Trimming took 1 base from V and 7 from J; bases not matched to a gene: 6. The CDR3 DNA reads TGTGCCAGCAGCTTAGGCAGGGGGTTTAGTGGCTACACCTTC. Residues: CASSLGRGFSGYTF.

V is TRBV7-2 and J is TRBJ1-1; unclear D gene. The V gene's germline CDR1 is SGHTA and CDR2 FQGNSA. This CDR3 comprises 14 residues. Trimming shortened V by 6 bases and J by 7 bases, and 18 bases separated the two germline ends. As DNA, the CDR3 is TGTGCCAGCAGATATGGCTCCGGGTCCGATGAAGCTTTCTTT. This gives the protein CASRYGSGSDEAFF.